This entry is about one T cell receptor beta chain. The V gene lost 10 bases and the J gene lost 3 bases, with 9 bases spanning the gap. This CDR3 spans 11 amino acids. Per germline, CDR1 MDHEN and CDR2 SYDVKM. These data belong to a study of OX40 agonist ivuxolimab in advanced cancers. The protocol was immunoSEQ multiplex PCR, while the TCRdb copy is restricted to in-frame clones and leaves out a portion. Of approximately 84,000 clones listed, 80% to 95% are singletons. The chain employs TRBV28 and TRBJ1-2; D is uncertain. Sequencing was performed on CD4+ or CD8+ T cells sorted from blood, taken in a trial of the OX40 agonist ivuxolimab. The receptor was derived from an adult with an advanced solid tumor such as melanoma, head and neck, liver or kidney cancer. CDR3 loop: CATRTDYGYTF. CDR3 DNA: TGTGCCACCCGGACGGACTATGGCTACACCTTC.